The clone carrying this T cell receptor beta chain was observed many times. TCRdb itself ran the 5' RACE reads through MiXCR, one entry per CDR3 protein. Among 250,000 to 350,000 distinct CDR3 sequences listed, 15% to 20% were seen once. Germline V CDR1 and CDR2: DFQATT, SNEGSKA (reference sequence). The V end was cut by 6 bases, the J end by 0 bases, with 9 bases between. The CDR3 is made up of 13 amino acids. This sample is part of a study of T-cell memory formation after mild COVID-19. This chain uses TRBV20-1 with TRBJ2-1; perhaps TRBD2 as D (5 bases). The receptor was derived from a man aged 18 to 29 who had mild COVID-19 (a few samples of this study predate the infection). Cell type and time point are not known. The specimen was PBMCs or a T cell subset sorted from them (not recorded which). The DNA for the CDR3 is TGCAGTGCCACGGGATACTCCTACAATGAGCAGTTCTTC. Its protein is CSATGYSYNEQFF.